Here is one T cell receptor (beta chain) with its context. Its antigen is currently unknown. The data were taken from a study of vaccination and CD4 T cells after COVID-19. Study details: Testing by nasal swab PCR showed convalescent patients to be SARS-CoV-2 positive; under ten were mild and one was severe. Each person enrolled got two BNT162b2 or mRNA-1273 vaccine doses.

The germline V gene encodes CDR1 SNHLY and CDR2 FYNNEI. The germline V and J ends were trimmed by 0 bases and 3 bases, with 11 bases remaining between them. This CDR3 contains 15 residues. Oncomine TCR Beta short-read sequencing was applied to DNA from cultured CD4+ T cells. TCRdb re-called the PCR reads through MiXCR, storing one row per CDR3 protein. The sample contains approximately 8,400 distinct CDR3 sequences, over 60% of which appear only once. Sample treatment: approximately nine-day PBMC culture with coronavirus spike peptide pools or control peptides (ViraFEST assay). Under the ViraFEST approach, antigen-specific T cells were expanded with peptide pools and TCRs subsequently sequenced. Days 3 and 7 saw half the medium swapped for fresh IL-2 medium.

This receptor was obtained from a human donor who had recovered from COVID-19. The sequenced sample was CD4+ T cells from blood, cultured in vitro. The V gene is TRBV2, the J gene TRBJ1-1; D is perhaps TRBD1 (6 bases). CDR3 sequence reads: CASSEALRGDTEAFF. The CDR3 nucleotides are TGTGCCAGCAGTGAAGCGCTTAGGGGGGACACTGAAGCTTTCTTT.